Included here is one T cell receptor beta chain sequence, with context. Its target is not known. This entry is derived from a study of T cells in localized non-small cell lung cancer. Study-level results: Appearances in adjacent lung were noted for a median 57 of the top 100 tumor clones. Sequencing was restricted to one tumor region; therefore, heterogeneity remains possible. Uninvolved adjacent lung showed peak T cell clonality, exceeding tumor.

Profiling relied on immunoSEQ multiplex PCR, and the TCRdb table lists in-frame clones only, not all of them. The sample has 70,000 to 80,000 clones, approximately 90% seen once. Trimming left V 5 bases short and J 0 bases short, with 10 bases between. The V gene's germline CDR1 is SGHTA and CDR2 FQGNSA. This CDR3 is built from 14 residues. The chain joins TRBV7-2 to TRBJ1-1, with TRBD1 as a possible D gene (6 bases). Sequenced here: peripheral blood, sampled before any cancer treatment. The clonotype originates from a woman between 40 and 69 years old with stage I squamous cell lung carcinoma. The chain's CDR3 is CASSKQGLNTEAFF. For the CDR3, the DNA is TGTGCCAGCAGCAAACAGGGCTTGAACACTGAAGCTTTCTTT.